The 21 T cell receptor beta chains presented below share a single source sample, sequenced in a study of cytomegalovirus exposure and HLA in healthy donors. PCR employed 60 Vbeta and 13 Jbeta primers. Repertoires were generated with immunoSEQ multiplex PCR, while TCRdb's copy carries only in-frame clones and drops some. The sample has some 190,000 clones, roughly 75% seen once; the top ten hold under 2%. Material for sequencing was PBMCs. The receptor set was obtained from a woman aged 25 to 39 in good health and CMV-seronegative.

The rearrangement links TRBV19 to TRBJ1-1; D is ambiguous. Trimming stripped 3 bases from V and 4 bases from J, with 18 bases between. The CDR3 runs to 16 residues. CDR1 is LNHDA, CDR2 SQIVND, per germline (reference sequence). This CDR3 reads CASSMAPGRLLTEAFF. The CDR3 DNA reads TGTGCCAGTAGTATGGCGCCAGGTCGATTGCTCACTGAAGCTTTCTTT.

The V call is TRBV2, the J call TRBJ2-6; D unclear. Trimming removed 3 bases at V and 5 bases at J, with 8 bases between. CDR1 and CDR2 (germline): SNHLY, FYNNEI. This CDR3 contains 14 residues. CDR3 in DNA: TGTGCCAGCAGTGAGTCCCCTAGGGCCAACGTCCTGACTTTC. This codes for CASSESPRANVLTF.

The chain carries TRBV7-9 and TRBJ1-4; D is perhaps TRBD1 (6 bases). Trimming took off 1 base at V and 8 bases at J, with 23 bases between the two ends. The CDR3 spans 18 residues. Germline CDR1 reads SEHNR; CDR2 reads FQNEAQ (reference sequence). CDR3 in amino acids: CASSLEVGQGSLTEKLFF. The CDR3 DNA is TGTGCCAGCAGCTTAGAGGTTGGTCAGGGGAGCTTAACCGAAAAACTGTTTTTT.

V gene TRBV2 combines with J gene TRBJ1-1; 9 positions agree with TRBD1. CDR3 length equals 13 residues. V dropped 6 bases and J dropped 3; count of bases not matched to a gene: 2. Germline assignment: CDR1 SNHLY and CDR2 FYNNEI. The CDR3 reads CASRDRGHTEAFF. The CDR3 nucleotides are TGTGCCAGCAGGGACAGGGGCCACACTGAAGCTTTCTTT.

The genes are TRBV10-3 and TRBJ1-2; D not certain. The CDR3 runs 20 residues. The germline V gene has CDR1 ENHRY and CDR2 SYGVKD. V was shortened by 3 bases and J by 2 bases, with 28 bases between the two germline ends. The CDR3 DNA reads TGTGCCATCAGTGAAACTGTGTGGGTCGGCGGATCCTCCTCGAACTATGGCTACACCTTC. The encoded protein is CAISETVWVGGSSSNYGYTF.

This chain uses TRBV7-6 with TRBJ2-3; D may be TRBD1 (5 bases). The CDR3 spans 14 residues. Germline V gives CDR1 SGHVS, CDR2 FNYEAQ. V dropped 4 bases and J dropped 0 bases, with 8 bases sitting between them. The CDR3 region has the DNA TGTGCCAGCAGCTCGACAGCTAGCACAGATACGCAGTATTTT. Amino acids: CASSSTASTDTQYF.

The V gene is TRBV2, the J gene TRBJ2-6; 15 bases are shared with TRBD2. This CDR3 region has 18 residues. The germline V gene has CDR1 SNHLY and CDR2 FYNNEI. Unmatched junction bases numbered 6, after V lost 7 bases and J lost 2 bases. In DNA form, the CDR3 reads TGTGCCAGCACCTGGACTAGCGGGGGGGCCGCTGGGGCCAACGTCCTGACTTTC. The encoded protein is CASTWTSGGAAGANVLTF.

The chain employs TRBV2 and TRBJ1-4; D ambiguous. V was cut by 2 bases and J by 3 bases, with 7 bases left in between. Germline V gives CDR1 SNHLY, CDR2 FYNNEI. This CDR3 contains 14 residues. The CDR3 here is CASSEWQANEKLFF. DNA of the CDR3: TGTGCCAGCAGTGAATGGCAGGCTAATGAAAAACTGTTTTTT.

With regard to this clone: One junction end disagrees with the germline gene, perhaps due to a read error. The J gene is TRBJ2-5, the V gene TRBV7-7; 7 nucleotides match TRBD2. Per germline, CDR1 SSHAT and CDR2 FNYEAQ (reference sequence). The CDR3 is made up of 15 amino acids. CDR3 loop: CASSLTPGGGETQYF. CDR3 nucleotides: TGTGCTAGCAGCTTAACCCCGGGGGGAGGGGAGACCCAGTACTTC. The entire variable domain, with the rest obtained from reference TRBV7-7 and TRBJ2-5, is as follows: GAGVSQSPRYKVTKRGQDVTLRCDPISSHATLYWYQQALGQGPEFLTYFNYEAQPDKSGLPSDRFSAERPEGSISTLTIQRTEQRDSAMYRCASSLTPGGGETQYFGPGTRLLVL.

The chain has TRBV29-1 and TRBJ1-3; D possibly corresponds to TRBD1 (6 bases). The germline CDR1 and CDR2 sequences are SQVTM and ANQGSEA. V gave up 3 bases and J gave up 4 bases, with 7 bases separating them. The CDR3 is 12 amino acids. The CDR3 DNA reads as TGCAGCGTTGACAGGGGAGGAAACACCATATATTTT. The encoded protein is CSVDRGGNTIYF.

V usage is TRBV1 and J usage is TRBJ1-2; TRBD1 was called by the table and not checked on the DNA. TRBV1 is a pseudogene. The length of the CDR3 is 19 residues. The CDR3 DNA reads as TGCACCAGCAGCCAAAAGGAGGGATCCGCAGGGGGCAGTAGCTATGGCTACACCTTC. It translates to CTSSQKEGSAGGSSYGYTF.

This chain uses TRBV5-6 with TRBJ2-5; TRBD2 matches 7 bases. J gave up 2 bases and V 4 bases, and 8 bases lay outside the gene matches. Germline V gene lookup returns CDR1 SGHDT and CDR2 YYEEEE. The CDR3 extends over 15 amino acids. CDR3 sequence: CASSAVTGGQETQYF. The CDR3 DNA is TGTGCCAGCAGCGCCGTGACGGGGGGACAAGAGACCCAGTACTTC.

The V gene is TRBV2, the J gene TRBJ2-5, with D possibly being TRBD2 (5 bases). Trimming took off 10 bases at V and 4 bases at J, with 19 bases between the two ends. The CDR3 consists of 14 residues. CDR1 and CDR2 (germline): SNHLY, FYNNEI. The CDR3 protein is CATSYEGLGETQYF. The CDR3 nucleotides are TGTGCCACCAGCTACGAGGGATTAGGAGAGACCCAGTACTTC.

This clone was counted once. The gene calls are TRBV10-2 and TRBJ2-2, with 9 positions matching TRBD2. The CDR3 spans 17 residues. V lost 2 bases, J lost 5 bases, and 9 bases stayed unmatched. Germline CDR1 and CDR2: WSHSY and SAAADI. DNA of the CDR3: TGCGCCAGCAGTGAGGGCAGAGGACTAGCGTTTACCGGGGAGCTGTTTTTT. This translates into CASSEGRGLAFTGELFF.

CDR3 residues: CSVEFRLVDTQYF. CDR3 DNA: TGCAGCGTTGAATTCAGACTGGTAGATACGCAGTATTTT. The chain uses TRBV29-1 and TRBJ2-3; D remains ambiguous. V lost 2 bases and J lost 5, with 11 bases in between. The CDR3 loop spans 13 amino acids. Germline loops: CDR1 SQVTM, CDR2 ANQGSEA.

The chain joins TRBV5-4 to TRBJ2-7; D might be TRBD2 (5 bases). Looked up from germline, CDR1 is SGHNT and CDR2 is YYREEE (reference sequence). This CDR3 region has 15 residues. The V gene lost 0 bases and the J gene lost 2 bases, with 12 bases spanning the gap. The DNA of the CDR3 is TGTGCCAGCAGCTTGGGGTCCGCGGGTGCCTACGAGCAGTACTTC. Protein sequence: CASSLGSAGAYEQYF.

V and J are TRBV9 and TRBJ1-4, with 8 bases identical to TRBD1. The germline CDR1 and CDR2 sequences are SGDLS and YYNGEE. V was clipped by 0 bases and J by 8 bases; unmatched bases: 9. This CDR3 has 16 amino acids. CDR3 in DNA: TGTGCCAGCAGCGTAGCCCCACAGGGGGTAGGAGAAAAACTGTTTTTT. Translation gives CASSVAPQGVGEKLFF.

The rearrangement joins TRBV11-1 to TRBJ2-3; D may be TRBD2 (6 bases). The CDR3 totals 14 residues. Germline assignment: CDR1 SGHAT and CDR2 FQDESV (reference sequence). Between the trimmed V and J ends, which lost 5 bases and 1 base, there was a span of 10 bases. The CDR3 nucleotides are TGTGCCAGCAGCACAAGCGGGCGCACAGATACGCAGTATTTT. The encoded protein is CASSTSGRTDTQYF.

Note on this clone: The sample contains more than one DNA sequence encoding this CDR3. The chain joins TRBV4-1 to TRBJ2-7; 9 bases agree with TRBD2. Trimming removed 3 bases from V and 0 bases from J; junction bases left unmatched: 3. Germline V lookup: CDR1 MGHRA, CDR2 YSYEKL. The CDR3 runs 15 residues. CDR3 sequence (DNA): TGCGCCAGCAGCCAGGGACTAGCCGGCTCCTACGAGCAGTACTTC. Translation gives CASSQGLAGSYEQYF.

The chain uses TRBV9 and TRBJ2-2, with D perhaps TRBD1 (7 bases). V gave up 4 bases and J gave up 1 base, with 14 bases separating them. This CDR3 is built from 16 residues. CDR1 and CDR2 from the germline V gene are SGDLS and YYNGEE. The CDR3 reads CASSTGQEGNTGELFF. CDR3 in DNA: TGTGCCAGCAGCACTGGACAGGAGGGGAACACCGGGGAGCTGTTTTTT.

As regards this clone: At one of its ends the junction is not consistent with the germline gene, which may arise from a read error. CDR3 sequence: CAGSLTSGETQYF. The CDR3 bases are TGCGCCGGCAGCTTGACTAGCGGGGAGACCCAGTACTTC. This rearrangement joins TRBV5-1 to TRBJ2-5, with TRBD2 matching 10 bases. This CDR3 has 13 residues. Per the germline V gene, CDR1 is SGHRS and CDR2 is YFSETQ.